This T cell receptor beta chain was captured by sequencing in a study of shared clonotypes between healthy human individuals. The repertoire was sequenced with immunoSEQ multiplex PCR; TCRdb's copy has only in-frame clones and lacks some. Among millions of clones, over 85% were seen once, and the ten largest hold 0.13%. V gave up 3 bases and J gave up 8 bases, with 22 bases separating them. Per the germline V gene, CDR1 is MDHEN and CDR2 is SYDVKM. This CDR3 has 16 residues. Researchers partitioned CD4+ cells into CD45RA+ naive and CD45RA-negative memory subsets. The chain has TRBV28 and TRBJ1-2, with D unresolved. The specimen sequenced was naive CD4+ T cells sorted from blood. The subset denotes: CD45RA+ positively selected. This TCR was sampled from a man aged 18-30 years in good health. The CDR3 bases are TGTGCCAGCAGTTTGCCCGTTAATGCCCCGAAAGAGGGCTACACCTTC. Its protein is CASSLPVNAPKEGYTF.